Detailed here is one T cell receptor (beta chain). PCR involved 60 Vbeta and 13 Jbeta primers. Sequencing used immunoSEQ multiplex PCR; TCRdb keeps in-frame clones, though not all of them. In the table there are 130,000 to 150,000 clones, roughly 77% of which are singletons. The source of the sample is a study of cytomegalovirus exposure and HLA in healthy donors. V was pared by 6 bases and J by 11 bases, with 6 bases of the junction left unmatched. CDR3 length: 13 residues. The V gene's germline CDR1 is SNHLY and CDR2 FYNNEI. The clonotype was recovered from a man younger than 40 in good health and CMV-seronegative. The material sequenced was PBMCs. The genes are TRBV2 and TRBJ1-6; 8 nucleotides align to TRBD1. The CDR3 region is CASRAGGLTPLHF. CDR3 sequence (DNA): TGTGCCAGCAGGGCAGGGGGCCTGACACCCCTCCACTTT.